Below are 21 T cell receptor beta chains sequenced from a single sample in a study of blood T cell repertoires in COVID-19. Here immunoSEQ multiplex PCR was the method, and the copy in TCRdb shows in-frame clones only, minus some. Of about 150,000 clones in the sample, around 90% were seen once. The sequencing sample was made of peripheral blood. Receptor source: an older woman with active or convalescent COVID-19.

The V call is TRBV7-8, the J call TRBJ1-1; D is possibly TRBD1 (5 bases). There are 13 residues in the CDR3. Trimming left V 5 bases short and J 5 bases short, with 12 bases between. Germline V gene lookup returns CDR1 SGHVS and CDR2 FQNEAQ. The CDR3 loop is CASSPPRETEAFF. The CDR3 nucleotides read TGTGCCAGCAGCCCCCCCAGGGAAACTGAAGCTTTCTTT.

V gene TRBV29-1 combines with J gene TRBJ1-2; D gene unclear. There are 15 residues in the CDR3. The germline V and J ends were trimmed by 4 bases and 9 bases, with 24 bases remaining between them. CDR1 and CDR2 from the germline V gene are SQVTM and ANQGSEA. The CDR3 spells CSVGLQTGNHLRYTF. The CDR3 DNA sequence: TGCAGCGTTGGCCTCCAGACGGGGAACCATTTGCGCTACACCTTC.

The rearrangement links TRBV3-1 (or the pseudogene TRBV3-2) to TRBJ2-1; perhaps TRBD2 as D (6 bases). CDR3 size: 13 residues. Germline V gives CDR1 LGHDT, CDR2 YNNKEL (reference sequence). V lost 0 bases to trimming and J lost 14 bases, with 14 bases between them. The CDR3, as DNA: TGTGCCAGCAGCCAAGATCTGGGCGGGGCTAAGTTCTTC. This gives the protein CASSQDLGGAKFF.

This chain joins TRBV6-5 and TRBJ2-7; weak D call: TRBD1 (5 bases). Trimming cost V 0 bases and J 5 bases, with 14 bases left between them. Germline lookup yields CDR1 MNHEY and CDR2 SVGAGI. There are 15 residues in the CDR3. The CDR3 loop reads CASSYSWTNLNEQYF. DNA for the CDR3: TGTGCCAGCAGTTACTCATGGACAAACCTAAACGAGCAGTACTTC.

Notes on this clone: Other DNA sequences in the sample encode the same CDR3. The chain uses TRBV5-1 and TRBJ2-2; TRBD2 might be the D (6 bases). In germline, CDR1 is SGHRS, CDR2 YFSETQ. V dropped 1 base and J dropped 3 bases, with 7 bases sitting between them. The CDR3 consists of 14 residues. In DNA, the CDR3 is TGCGCCAGCAGCTTGACGGGGGACACCGGGGAGCTGTTTTTT. It translates to CASSLTGDTGELFF.

The chain joins TRBV11-2 to TRBJ2-2; 12 positions match TRBD2. Germline values: CDR1 SGHAT, CDR2 FQNNGV. V gave up 8 bases and J gave up 4 bases; unmatched junction bases: 8. This CDR3 contains 16 residues. In DNA, the CDR3 is TGTGCCAGCGCCCCCGGACTAGCGGGAACCACCGGGGAGCTGTTTTTT. As protein: CASAPGLAGTTGELFF.

This chain joins TRBV20-1 and TRBJ2-7; D is unclear. Germline CDR1 and CDR2: DFQATT and SNEGSKA (reference sequence). V dropped 3 bases and J dropped 6 bases, with 6 bases sitting between them. This CDR3 is built from 10 residues. CDR3 sequence: CSASSIEQYF. The CDR3 DNA sequence: TGCAGTGCTAGCAGTATCGAGCAGTACTTC.

This clone appeared a single time. The DNA of the CDR3 is TGTGCCGCCGGCCACAGCTGGGCCTTC. Protein: CAAGHSWAF. The rearrangement links TRBV21-1 to TRBJ1-2; the DNA was not used to check the table's D call, TRBD1. TRBV21-1 is a known pseudogene. The length of the CDR3 is 9 residues.

This chain links TRBV12-3 or TRBV12-4 with TRBJ2-7, with 7 nucleotides matching TRBD1. The CDR3 has 13 amino acids. Unmatched junction bases numbered 4, after V lost 5 bases and J lost 3 bases. CDR3 nucleotide sequence: TGTGCCAGCAGTCCAGGACAGGTCTACGAGCAGTACTTC. Its protein product is CASSPGQVYEQYF.

The sample holds a few counts of this clone. The rearrangement links TRBV4-3 to TRBJ2-7; 8 bases fit TRBD2. Germline assignment: CDR1 LGHNA and CDR2 YSLEER. This CDR3 is built from 12 residues. With V trimmed by 8 bases and J by 6 bases, 6 bases remained unmatched. The CDR3 protein is CASAGTSREQYF. DNA for the CDR3: TGCGCCAGCGCCGGGACTAGTCGCGAGCAGTACTTC.

J is TRBJ2-1 and V is TRBV6-2 or TRBV6-3, with no clear D. Trimming cost V 6 bases and J 7 bases, with 10 bases left between them. CDR1 and CDR2 from the germline V gene are MNHEY and SVGEGT. The CDR3 length is 12 residues. The CDR3 loop is CASSPSENEQFF. The CDR3 bases are TGTGCCAGCAGCCCCAGCGAGAATGAGCAGTTCTTC.

This chain links TRBV5-4 with TRBJ2-3; 8 bases fit TRBD2. Germline loops: CDR1 SGHNT, CDR2 YYREEE (reference sequence). Germline trimming cut 2 bases from V and 2 bases from J; bases unmatched to any gene: 1. CDR3 length: 14 residues. The CDR3 nucleotides are TGTGCCAGCAGCTTCGGGGGGGCCACAGATACGCAGTATTTT. It codes for CASSFGGATDTQYF.

The chain has TRBV11-2 and TRBJ1-1; 8 bases match TRBD1. The CDR3 consists of 16 residues. Germline CDR1 is SGHAT and CDR2 is FQNNGV. V lost 2 bases and J lost 2; bases outside the gene matches: 7. Here the CDR3 DNA reads TGTGCCAGCAGCTTATGGCAGGGGGCGGGAAACACTGAAGCTTTCTTT. Translation: CASSLWQGAGNTEAFF. Together with reference TRBV11-2 and TRBJ1-1, the CDR3 gives the full variable domain: EAGVAQSPRYKIIEKRQSVAFWCNPISGHATLYWYQQILGQGPKLLIQFQNNGVVDDSQLPKDRFSAERLKGVDSTLKIQPAKLEDSAVYLCASSLWQGAGNTEAFFGQGTRLTVV.

This clone was observed once. The chain carries TRBV5-8 and TRBJ1-5; D is perhaps TRBD1 (5 bases). Trimming cost V 4 bases and J 1 base, with 15 bases left between them. CDR3 size: 16 residues. Germline CDR1 reads SGHTS; CDR2 reads YDEGEE. DNA for the CDR3: TGTGCCAGCAGCCTCGTTTCAAGGGGCAGCAATCAGCCCCAGCATTTT. Translation: CASSLVSRGSNQPQHF.

The gene calls are TRBV5-1 and TRBJ2-3, with no clear D. Germline CDR1 is SGHRS and CDR2 is YFSETQ. The CDR3 is 13 amino acids. For the CDR3, the DNA is TGCGGCACCTCCAGAGGTAGCACAGATACGCAGTATTTT. Its translation is CGTSRGSTDTQYF.

The V and J genes are TRBV25-1 and TRBJ2-5, with TRBD2 matching 10 bases. V lost 4 bases to trimming and J lost 3 bases; unmatched junction nucleotides: 5. CDR1 MGHDK and CDR2 SYGVNS come from the germline V gene. This CDR3 region has 15 residues. CDR3 protein: CASSALGLAEETQYF. CDR3 coding DNA: TGTGCCAGCAGTGCCTTAGGACTAGCGGAAGAGACCCAGTACTTC.

The V gene is TRBV19, the J gene TRBJ2-3; 11 positions agree with TRBD1. With V trimmed by 5 bases and J by 5 bases, 6 bases remained unmatched. CDR3 length: 15 residues. The germline V gene encodes CDR1 LNHDA and CDR2 SQIVND (reference sequence). This CDR3 is CASSDPGQGVDTQYF. Written as DNA, the CDR3 is TGTGCCAGTAGTGATCCGGGACAGGGGGTAGATACGCAGTATTTT.

V gene TRBV2 combines with J gene TRBJ1-2; D is ambiguous. The germline V and J ends were trimmed by 6 bases and 7 bases, with 15 bases remaining between them. The CDR3 loop spans 13 amino acids. The germline V gene has CDR1 SNHLY and CDR2 FYNNEI. Written as DNA, the CDR3 is TGTGCCAGCAGGGAGGGCGGTATTGGTGGCTACACCTTC. The encoded protein is CASREGGIGGYTF. The full variable domain, with the rest looked up from reference TRBV2 and TRBJ1-2, is EPEVTQTPSHQVTQMGQEVILRCVPISNHLYFYWYRQILGQKVEFLVSFYNNEISEKSEIFDDQFSVERPDGSNFTLKIRSTKLEDSAMYFCASREGGIGGYTFGSGTRLTVV.

The CDR3 loop reads CASSYPGTGDSPLHF. DNA for the CDR3: TGTGCCAGCAGTTACCCTGGGACAGGGGATTCACCCCTCCACTTT. V gene TRBV6-2 or TRBV6-3 combines with J gene TRBJ1-6, with 10 nucleotides matching TRBD1. The CDR3 runs to 15 residues. Looked up from germline, CDR1 is MNHEY and CDR2 is SVGEGT. J was trimmed by 8 bases and V by 2 bases; bases with no gene match: 3.

V usage is TRBV7-8 and J usage is TRBJ1-3; D remains unclear. CDR3 length: 14 residues. Trimming shortened V by 1 base and J by 4 bases, and 8 bases separated the two germline ends. Germline-derived CDR1 and CDR2 are SGHVS and FQNEAQ. The CDR3 bases are TGTGCCAGCAGCTTAGTTGAGCAAGGAAACACCATATATTTT. Translated: CASSLVEQGNTIYF.

The genes are TRBV9 and TRBJ1-2; the D is unclear. Trimming removed 5 bases from V and 1 base from J, with 3 bases in between. CDR1 and CDR2 (germline): SGDLS, YYNGEE. The CDR3 runs to 11 residues. CDR3: CASSNNYGYTF. CDR3 in DNA: TGTGCCAGCAGTAATAACTATGGCTACACCTTC.